This passage covers 10 T cell receptor beta chains from one sample sequenced in a study of monozygotic twins with cystic fibrosis. Profiled with immunoSEQ multiplex PCR; TCRdb holds only in-frame clones, not every one. The sample lists around 33,000 clones; about 87% were seen once. Sequenced sample: blood. The receptors derive from a girl aged 2-9 years with cystic fibrosis.

The rearrangement links TRBV7-2 to TRBJ1-5; TRBD1 might be the D (5 bases). Germline V lookup: CDR1 SGHTA, CDR2 FQGNSA. The germline V and J ends were trimmed by 5 bases and 4 bases, with 15 bases remaining between them. The CDR3 contains 15 residues. The CDR3 is CASSLWGPPNQPQHF. The DNA of the CDR3 is TGTGCCAGCAGCCTCTGGGGCCCCCCTAATCAGCCCCAGCATTTT.

The chain has TRBV2 and TRBJ2-3; 10 nucleotides agree with TRBD1. This CDR3 is 15 amino acids long. V gave up 6 bases and J gave up 5 bases; unmatched junction bases: 8. Germline-derived CDR1 and CDR2 are SNHLY and FYNNEI. The CDR3 DNA reads TGTGCCAGCAGCGGACAGGGGGGAAAAGTAGATACGCAGTATTTT. Translation: CASSGQGGKVDTQYF.

The chain is built from TRBV5-1 and TRBJ2-5; D remains unclear. CDR3 length: 16 residues. Deletions cut 4 bases from V and 1 base from J, with 17 bases between. Germline CDR1 is SGHRS and CDR2 is YFSETQ. The CDR3 DNA is TGCGCCAGCAGCCCCCCTCGTGGCACAGCCCAAGAGACCCAGTACTTC. Residues: CASSPPRGTAQETQYF.

The chain recombines TRBV9 with TRBJ2-5; 7 bases line up with TRBD1. The germline V gene encodes CDR1 SGDLS and CDR2 YYNGEE. This CDR3 spans 15 amino acids. Trimming at V came to 3 bases and at J to 5 bases, leaving 10 bases not matched to a gene. The CDR3 region has the DNA TGTGCCAGCAGCGGCCCAACAGGGGTCGAGGAGACCCAGTACTTC. Translation gives CASSGPTGVEETQYF. The whole variable domain, filled in from reference TRBV9 and TRBJ2-5, reads DSGVTQTPKHLITATGQRVTLRCSPRSGDLSVYWYQQSLDQGLQFLIQYYNGEERAKGNILERFSAQQFPDLHSELNLSSLELGDSALYFCASSGPTGVEETQYFGPGTRLLVL.

The rearrangement joins TRBV10-3 to TRBJ1-2; no firm D call. CDR1 ENHRY and CDR2 SYGVKD come from the germline V gene. The CDR3 runs 13 residues. The V end was cut by 0 bases, the J end by 7 bases, with 9 bases between. CDR3 residues: CAISESNGVGYTF. The CDR3 nucleotides are TGTGCCATCAGTGAGTCGAATGGAGTTGGCTACACCTTC.

The chain has TRBV27 and TRBJ1-1, with 8 bases lining up with TRBD1. With V trimmed by 5 bases and J by 1 base, 3 bases remained unmatched. The length of the CDR3 is 14 residues. Germline CDR1 MNHEY, CDR2 SMNVEV (reference sequence). CDR3 nucleotide sequence: TGTGCCAGCAGTCATGGGACAGGGAACACTGAAGCTTTCTTT. Translation: CASSHGTGNTEAFF.

This rearrangement joins TRBV10-1 to TRBJ2-3; tentatively, D is TRBD2 (5 bases). The CDR3 contains 16 residues. Between the trimmed V and J ends, which lost 3 bases and 3 bases, there was a span of 16 bases. CDR1 is WNHNN and CDR2 is SYGVQD in the germline V gene (reference sequence). Written as DNA, the CDR3 is TGCGCCAGCAGTGAATTTAGCGATGGGATAACAGATACGCAGTATTTT. Protein sequence: CASSEFSDGITDTQYF.

This clone was detected once. The CDR3: CSVEPGSGGLRAQYF. The CDR3 bases are TGCAGCGTTGAACCCGGTAGCGGGGGACTTCGGGCCCAGTACTTC. The V gene is TRBV29-1, the J gene TRBJ2-5; 9 bases are a match to TRBD2. V shed 2 bases, J shed 9 bases, and the junction held 13 bases outside the gene matches. The CDR3 length is 15 residues. Per the germline V gene, CDR1 is SQVTM and CDR2 is ANQGSEA.

The gene calls are TRBV5-1 and TRBJ1-1, with D possibly being TRBD1 (5 bases). CDR3 length: 15 residues. Germline assignment: CDR1 SGHRS and CDR2 YFSETQ. Trimming stripped 1 base from V and 7 bases from J, with 17 bases between. The DNA for the CDR3 is TGCGCCAGCAGCTTGCTAGGGGTATTAGTGAGTGAAGCTTTCTTT. The encoded protein is CASSLLGVLVSEAFF.

This sequence joins TRBV6-1 and TRBJ1-6; D gene unclear. The V end lost 4 bases, the J end lost 5 bases, and 6 bases lay between the germline ends. Germline loops: CDR1 MNHNS, CDR2 SASEGT. This CDR3 has 13 amino acids. The CDR3 DNA reads TGTGCCAGCAGTGGGCAGAATAATTCACCCCTCCACTTT. This encodes CASSGQNNSPLHF.